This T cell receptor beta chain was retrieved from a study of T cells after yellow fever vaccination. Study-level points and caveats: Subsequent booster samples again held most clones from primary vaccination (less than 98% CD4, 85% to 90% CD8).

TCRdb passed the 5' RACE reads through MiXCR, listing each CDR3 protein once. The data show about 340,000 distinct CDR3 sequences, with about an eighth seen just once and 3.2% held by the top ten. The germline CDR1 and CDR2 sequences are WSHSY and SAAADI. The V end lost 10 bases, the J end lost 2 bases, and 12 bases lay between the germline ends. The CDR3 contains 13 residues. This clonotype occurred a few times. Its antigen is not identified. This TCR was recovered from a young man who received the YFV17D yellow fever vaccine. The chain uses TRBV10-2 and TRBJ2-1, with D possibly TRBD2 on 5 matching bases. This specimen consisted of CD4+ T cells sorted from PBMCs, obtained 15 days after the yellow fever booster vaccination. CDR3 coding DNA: TGCGCCACCAGCCTCGGGGCCTACAATGAGCAGTTCTTC. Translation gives CATSLGAYNEQFF.